Each of the 30 T cell receptor beta chains below was sequenced from the same sample in a study of blood T cell repertoires in COVID-19. Sequencing was performed with immunoSEQ multiplex PCR; in TCRdb, only in-frame clones are kept and a portion is missing. The sample consists of tens of thousands of clones, 80% to 90% of them appearing once. The sequenced sample consisted of peripheral blood. The receptors stem from a woman aged 60-75 years with acute or convalescent COVID-19.

This clone was seen only a few times. The chain links TRBV5-6 to TRBJ1-1, with D hard to call. The ends were cut back, 4 bases at V and 1 base at J, with 8 bases in the middle. The V gene's germline CDR1 is SGHDT and CDR2 YYEEEE. The length of the CDR3 is 13 residues. The CDR3 coding sequence is TGTGCCAGCAGCCGAACATGGAACACTGAAGCTTTCTTT. This gives the protein CASSRTWNTEAFF.

This clone was seen a handful of times. V gene TRBV9 combines with J gene TRBJ1-2, with 12 bases matching TRBD1. Germline V gene lookup returns CDR1 SGDLS and CDR2 YYNGEE. Trimming took 2 bases from V and 8 from J; bases not matched to a gene: 13. The CDR3 runs to 17 residues. The CDR3 sequence is CASSVTGTGGVKSGYTF. Here the CDR3 DNA reads TGTGCCAGCAGCGTCACCGGGACAGGGGGCGTTAAGTCCGGCTACACCTTC.

This chain uses TRBV5-6 with TRBJ1-2, with TRBD1 matching 8 bases. The CDR3 is 16 amino acids. Germline V gene sequence: CDR1 SGHDT, CDR2 YYEEEE. Germline trimming cut 0 bases from V and 3 bases from J; bases unmatched to any gene: 7. CDR3 sequence (DNA): TGTGCCAGCAGCTTGGAGACGACAGGGGTTGACTATGGCTACACCTTC. As protein: CASSLETTGVDYGYTF.

The chain joins TRBV4-1 to TRBJ1-1; no clear D gene. Germline values: CDR1 MGHRA, CDR2 YSYEKL. This CDR3 has 16 residues. The V end lost 0 bases, the J end lost 0 bases, and 11 bases lay between the germline ends. The CDR3 sequence: CASSQDIQVLNTEAFF. Written as DNA, the CDR3 is TGCGCCAGCAGCCAAGATATCCAGGTCCTGAACACTGAAGCTTTCTTT.

V gene TRBV5-5 combines with J gene TRBJ2-7; 7 bases fit TRBD1. CDR3 length: 15 residues. Per germline, CDR1 SGHKS and CDR2 YYEKEE (reference sequence). J lost 2 bases, V lost 0 bases, and 5 bases had no gene match. CDR3 coding DNA: TGTGCCAGCAGCTTGGCGACAGGGTTCGCCTACGAGCAGTACTTC. It codes for CASSLATGFAYEQYF.

The chain employs TRBV6-1 and TRBJ1-1, with D perhaps TRBD1 (6 bases). CDR1 and CDR2 (germline): MNHNS, SASEGT. This CDR3 is built from 15 residues. With 2 bases removed from V and 1 base from J, the gap between germline ends came to 11 bases. The CDR3 DNA is TGTGCCAGCAGTGAATGGGGGGGCTCGAACACTGAAGCTTTCTTT. Residues: CASSEWGGSNTEAFF.

The chain couples TRBV19 to TRBJ2-3, with TRBD2 matching 7 bases. Trimming removed 5 bases from V and 4 bases from J; junction bases left unmatched: 9. The CDR3 is made up of 15 amino acids. CDR1 is LNHDA and CDR2 is SQIVND in the germline V gene (reference sequence). The CDR3 region has the DNA TGTGCCAGTAGTGAGGACGGAGGGAGGGCAGATACGCAGTATTTT. Encoded protein: CASSEDGGRADTQYF.

The chain couples TRBV5-6 to TRBJ1-5; D is perhaps TRBD1 (6 bases). Looked up from germline, CDR1 is SGHDT and CDR2 is YYEEEE. Trimming pared 4 bases from V and 4 bases from J, leaving 18 bases between. The CDR3 covers 16 residues. DNA for the CDR3: TGTGCCAGCAGCCTAGGGGGACAACTATCTAATCAGCCCCAGCATTTT. It encodes CASSLGGQLSNQPQHF.

The table lists this clone with a few counts. The chain recombines TRBV10-2 with TRBJ1-2; 8 nucleotides align to TRBD1. CDR1 is WSHSY, CDR2 SAAADI, per germline. The CDR3 runs 13 residues. Trimming cost V 6 bases and J 3 bases; bases outside gene matches: 3. CDR3 amino acids: CASSGTGDYGYTF. CDR3 DNA sequence: TGCGCCAGCAGCGGGACAGGCGACTATGGCTACACCTTC.

This rearrangement joins TRBV23-1 to TRBJ1-5; 9 nucleotides align to TRBD1. TRBV23-1 is marked as an open reading frame, function uncertain. CDR3 length: 16 amino acids. With V trimmed by 4 bases and J by 2 bases, 6 bases remained unmatched. CDR3: CASSPDRDRGNQPQHF. In nucleotides, the CDR3 is TGCGCCAGCAGTCCTGACCGGGACAGGGGCAATCAGCCCCAGCATTTT.

This clone was counted between two and nine times. CDR3 DNA: TGTGCCAGCAGCTTAGAACCAGGGATGAACACTGAAGCTTTCTTT. Residues: CASSLEPGMNTEAFF. The chain combines TRBV11-2 with TRBJ1-1, with a tentative D call TRBD1 (5 bases). V was shortened by 0 bases and J by 0 bases, with 8 bases between the two germline ends. The CDR3 is 15 residues long. Per the germline V gene, CDR1 is SGHAT and CDR2 is FQNNGV.

This sequence joins TRBV6-5 and TRBJ1-1, with D unclear. In germline, CDR1 is MNHEY, CDR2 SVGAGI. The V and J ends lost 0 bases and 7 bases respectively, with 12 bases between them. The CDR3 sequence is 14 residues long. The CDR3, as DNA: TGTGCCAGCAGTTACTCGATCAGGTCCCATGAAGCTTTCTTT. Encoded protein: CASSYSIRSHEAFF.

This chain connects TRBV13 to TRBJ1-3; D gene uncertain. The CDR3 runs to 15 residues. The germline V gene has CDR1 PRHDT and CDR2 FYEKMQ (reference sequence). Deletions cut 7 bases from V and 0 bases from J, with 13 bases between. The CDR3, as DNA: TGTGCCAGCACCTACGTCCCCCGCTCTGGAAACACCATATATTTT. It codes for CASTYVPRSGNTIYF.

The chain joins TRBV5-4 to TRBJ1-2; D perhaps matches TRBD1 (5 bases). The CDR3 is 16 residues long. V lost 3 bases to trimming and J lost 8 bases, with 23 bases between them. Germline loops: CDR1 SGHNT, CDR2 YYREEE (reference sequence). In nucleotides, the CDR3 is TGTGCCAGCAGCTCAGGGACTCCCACTGATCACGTGGGCTACACCTTC. It yields the protein CASSSGTPTDHVGYTF. The full variable domain, rest sourced from reference TRBV5-4 and TRBJ1-2, is ETGVTQSPTHLIKTRGQQVTLRCSSQSGHNTVSWYQQALGQGPQFIFQYYREEENGRGNFPPRFSGLQFPNYSSELNVNALELDDSALYLCASSSGTPTDHVGYTFGSGTRLTVV.

The V gene is TRBV29-1, the J gene TRBJ1-1; D call uncertain. Per the germline V gene, CDR1 is SQVTM and CDR2 is ANQGSEA. V was pared by 4 bases and J by 1 base, with 7 bases between. The CDR3 loop spans 12 amino acids. The CDR3 reads CSVAVGNTEAFF. The CDR3 nucleotides read TGCAGCGTTGCCGTCGGGAACACTGAAGCTTTCTTT.

The chain links TRBV14 to TRBJ1-6, with D tentatively TRBD1 (5 bases). The germline CDR1 and CDR2 sequences are SGHDN and FVKESK. V lost 2 bases and J 7 bases, leaving 12 bases between the germline ends. The CDR3 loop spans 15 amino acids. The CDR3 is CASSQQGMGNSPLHF. The CDR3 nucleotides are TGTGCCAGCAGCCAACAGGGTATGGGAAATTCACCCCTCCACTTT.

This clone showed up just once. V usage is TRBV4-1 and J usage is TRBJ1-5; no definite D call. V lost 4 bases and J lost 11, with 18 bases in between. The CDR3 is 14 amino acids. Germline V gives CDR1 MGHRA, CDR2 YSYEKL. This CDR3 is CASSPNVGGSAQHF. As DNA, the CDR3 is TGCGCCAGCAGCCCCAATGTTGGTGGTTCGGCCCAGCATTTT.

The count of this clone is one. The chain uses TRBV7-9 and TRBJ1-1, with D hard to call. Looked up from germline, CDR1 is SEHNR and CDR2 is FQNEAQ (reference sequence). The CDR3 is 13 amino acids. Trimming left V 5 bases short and J 7 bases short, with 14 bases between. Here the CDR3 reads CASSTYPTYEAFF. In DNA form, the CDR3 reads TGTGCCAGCAGCACCTACCCCACCTATGAAGCTTTCTTT.

This chain joins TRBV27 and TRBJ1-1, with TRBD1 matching over 11 bases. The CDR3 has 15 residues. Trimming cost V 5 bases and J 1 base; bases outside gene matches: 3. The germline V gene encodes CDR1 MNHEY and CDR2 SMNVEV (reference sequence). The CDR3 DNA follows: TGTGCCAGCAGTGCGGACAGGGGGCGGAACACTGAAGCTTTCTTT. Protein sequence: CASSADRGRNTEAFF.

The chain links TRBV5-1 to TRBJ2-6; 8 bases agree with TRBD2. V lost 7 bases and J lost 4; bases outside the gene matches: 7. CDR3 length equals 15 residues. CDR1 and CDR2 from the germline V gene are SGHRS and YFSETQ. The CDR3 here is CASSGGGRGANVLTF. The CDR3 nucleotides read TGCGCCAGCTCGGGAGGGGGACGCGGGGCCAACGTCCTGACTTTC.

The chain carries TRBV25-1 and TRBJ1-5; D ambiguous. The germline gives CDR1 MGHDK, CDR2 SYGVNS. There are 13 residues in the CDR3. V shed 0 bases and J shed 4 bases, with 4 bases lying between them. CDR3 protein: CASSEYLNQPQHF. The CDR3 nucleotides read TGTGCCAGCAGTGAATATTTAAATCAGCCCCAGCATTTT. The variable domain in full, completed from reference TRBV25-1 and TRBJ1-5, reads EADIYQTPRYLVIGTGKKITLECSQTMGHDKMYWYQQDPGMELHLIHYSYGVNSTEKGDLSSESTVSRIRTEHFPLTLESARPSHTSQYLCASSEYLNQPQHFGDGTRLSIL.

There are a few counts of this clone. This chain uses TRBV27 with TRBJ1-6; unclear D gene. The CDR3 totals 17 residues. Germline V CDR1 and CDR2: MNHEY, SMNVEV (reference sequence). With 2 bases removed from V and 3 bases from J, the gap between germline ends came to 14 bases. The CDR3 nucleotides read TGTGCCAGCAGTTTAAGGAACGCAGGCCTCTATAATTCACCCCTCCACTTT. As protein: CASSLRNAGLYNSPLHF.

This clone was seen just once. The chain joins TRBV19 to TRBJ2-3, with D unresolved. Germline V lookup: CDR1 LNHDA, CDR2 SQIVND (reference sequence). The CDR3 spans 15 residues. The V end was cut by 0 bases, the J end by 3 bases, with 10 bases between. The CDR3 nucleotides read TGTGCCAGTAGTATAGATTTCGTTGTAACAGATACGCAGTATTTT. This translates into CASSIDFVVTDTQYF.

The V and J genes are TRBV27 and TRBJ1-4; D is possibly TRBD1 (5 bases). V was pared by 6 bases and J by 3 bases, with 17 bases between. CDR3 size: 16 residues. CDR1 MNHEY and CDR2 SMNVEV come from the germline V gene (reference sequence). This chain's CDR3 is CASRLLSGPPNEKLFF. In DNA form, the CDR3 reads TGTGCCAGCAGATTACTTTCAGGGCCCCCTAATGAAAAACTGTTTTTT.

This chain uses TRBV6-5 with TRBJ1-2; 7 positions agree with TRBD1. Germline trimming cut 5 bases from V and 8 bases from J; bases unmatched to any gene: 8. Germline assignment: CDR1 MNHEY and CDR2 SVGAGI. This CDR3 is built from 13 residues. The CDR3 DNA reads as TGTGCCAGCAGTACACAGGGGAGGAACGGCTACACCTTC. Translation: CASSTQGRNGYTF.

J is TRBJ1-2 and V is TRBV2, with a tentative D call TRBD1 (6 bases). CDR3 length equals 12 residues. Trimming pared 6 bases from V and 2 bases from J, leaving 7 bases between. Germline assignment: CDR1 SNHLY and CDR2 FYNNEI. DNA for the CDR3: TGTGCCAGCAGGGACAGAAACTATGGCTACACCTTC. Protein sequence: CASRDRNYGYTF.

Points on this clone: The same CDR3 is also encoded by other DNA sequences in this sample. The chain couples TRBV19 to TRBJ1-2; weak D call: TRBD1 (6 bases). Germline CDR1 LNHDA, CDR2 SQIVND (reference sequence). This CDR3 spans 14 amino acids. Deletions cut 1 base from V and 1 base from J, with 7 bases between. CDR3: CASSIAGDNYGYTF. The CDR3 DNA sequence: TGTGCCAGTAGTATAGCAGGGGATAACTATGGCTACACCTTC.

The chain joins TRBV18 to TRBJ2-7; 7 nucleotides align to TRBD1. This CDR3 has 15 residues. V shed 0 bases, J shed 5 bases, and the junction held 7 bases outside the gene matches. Germline CDR1 and CDR2: KGHSH and LQKENI. The CDR3 protein is CASSPPAGGTHEQYF. CDR3 DNA: TGTGCCAGCTCACCACCGGCAGGGGGAACCCACGAGCAGTACTTC.

This chain connects TRBV12-5 to TRBJ2-5, with a tentative D call TRBD2 (6 bases). Trimming cost V 7 bases and J 4 bases, with 16 bases left between them. This CDR3 contains 14 residues. The germline CDR1 and CDR2 sequences are LGHNT and FRNRAP. CDR3 sequence (DNA): TGTGCTAGTGCCCCGGGACTCCTCGGAGAGACCCAGTACTTC. It specifies CASAPGLLGETQYF.

This chain links TRBV14 with TRBJ2-2, with D possibly being TRBD1 (6 bases). The CDR3 loop spans 15 amino acids. Germline loops: CDR1 SGHDN, CDR2 FVKESK. V lost 2 bases and J lost 7, with 14 bases in between. The CDR3 sequence: CASSQRDRTFGELFF. The CDR3 nucleotides are TGTGCCAGCAGCCAACGAGACAGGACATTCGGGGAGCTGTTTTTT.